The 18 T cell receptor beta chains listed next were all sequenced from one sample in a study of cytotoxic CD8 clonotypes in ibrutinib-treated CLL. Sequencing used immunoSEQ multiplex PCR; TCRdb keeps in-frame clones, though not all of them. The repertoire holds roughly 17,000 clones, roughly 60% seen once, with roughly 25% in the top ten. Sequencing used PBMCs, obtained after 12 months of ibrutinib treatment. The receptors stem from a human donor with chronic lymphocytic leukemia.

This clone was seen a single time. The CDR3 DNA reads as TGTGCCAGCAGTTTACAAGGGGACTGGACGCTCTCCTACGAGCAGTACTTC. Its translation is CASSLQGDWTLSYEQYF. V usage is TRBV27 and J usage is TRBJ2-7; maybe TRBD2 (6 bases). The CDR3 covers 17 residues. Germline values: CDR1 MNHEY, CDR2 SMNVEV (reference sequence). V lost 2 bases to trimming and J lost 0 bases, with 17 bases between them.

The V call is TRBV6-5, the J call TRBJ1-1; 11 nucleotides agree with TRBD1. This CDR3 has 14 residues. Germline V gives CDR1 MNHEY, CDR2 SVGAGI. The ends lost 7 bases at V and 7 bases at J; junction bases unmatched: 8. CDR3 in amino acids: CASNVDRGPGEAFF. The DNA of the CDR3 is TGTGCCAGCAACGTGGACAGGGGGCCGGGTGAAGCTTTCTTT.

This chain connects TRBV6-5 to TRBJ2-7, with D possibly being TRBD1 or TRBD2 (6 bases each). The CDR3 totals 14 residues. Deletions cut 7 bases from V and 3 bases from J, with 16 bases between. Germline-derived CDR1 and CDR2 are MNHEY and SVGAGI. As DNA, the CDR3 is TGTGCCAGCACCTCTTCGGGGGCGGACTACGAGCAGTACTTC. Residues: CASTSSGADYEQYF.

The sample holds a few counts of this clone. The V gene is TRBV7-8, the J gene TRBJ1-5, with 9 bases fitting TRBD1. This CDR3 spans 14 amino acids. The germline V gene has CDR1 SGHVS and CDR2 FQNEAQ. The ends lost 5 bases at V and 5 bases at J; junction bases unmatched: 4. The CDR3 reads CASSRGDRDQPQHF. The CDR3 nucleotides read TGTGCCAGCAGCCGCGGGGACAGGGATCAGCCCCAGCATTTT.

This clone was counted a few times. The chain links TRBV11-2 to TRBJ2-1; TRBD2 matches at 7 bases. J gave up 4 bases and V 3 bases, and 3 bases lay outside the gene matches. Germline CDR1 reads SGHAT; CDR2 reads FQNNGV. The CDR3 loop spans 14 amino acids. This CDR3 is CASSLGGKYNEQFF. The CDR3 coding sequence is TGTGCCAGCAGCTTGGGGGGGAAATACAATGAGCAGTTCTTC.

This clone was picked up a small number of times. The rearrangement links TRBV2 to TRBJ1-2; D is uncertain. The CDR3 extends over 11 amino acids. The V gene lost 6 bases and the J gene lost 8 bases, with 10 bases spanning the gap. CDR1 SNHLY and CDR2 FYNNEI come from the germline V gene. DNA of the CDR3: TGTGCCAGCAGGGCTCCGGGGGGCTACACCTTC. This codes for CASRAPGGYTF.

This clone turned up a few times. Mismatch with germline at one junction end may stem from a read error. The chain has TRBV7-7 and TRBJ2-3; the match to TRBD2 covers 12 bases. The CDR3 runs to 16 residues. Germline V gene sequence: CDR1 SSHAT, CDR2 FNYEAQ (reference sequence). CDR3 in DNA: TGTGCTAGCAGCGTAGGGCTAGCGGGAGGGTCAGATACGCAGTATTTT. It yields the protein CASSVGLAGGSDTQYF.

This chain links TRBV7-2 with TRBJ2-7; possibly TRBD1 or TRBD2 for D (6 bases each). The CDR3 covers 14 residues. V lost 2 bases and J 2 bases, leaving 10 bases between the germline ends. Germline V CDR1 and CDR2: SGHTA, FQGNSA. The chain's CDR3 is CASSLMGGPYEQYF. Here the CDR3 DNA reads TGTGCCAGCAGCTTAATGGGGGGCCCCTACGAGCAGTACTTC.

J is TRBJ2-7 and V is TRBV20-1; D is unclear. Per germline, CDR1 DFQATT and CDR2 SNEGSKA (reference sequence). This CDR3 is 11 amino acids long. Trimming took 4 bases from V and 3 from J, leaving 7 bases between them. The CDR3 sequence: CSATANYEQYF. The CDR3, as DNA: TGCAGTGCTACAGCGAACTACGAGCAGTACTTC.

The rearrangement uses TRBV28 and TRBJ1-2; D may be TRBD1 (6 bases). The CDR3 spans 12 residues. Germline V gene lookup returns CDR1 MDHEN and CDR2 SYDVKM. V lost 4 bases and J lost 6, with 9 bases in between. The CDR3 nucleotides read TGTGCCAGCAGTTCCCCAGGGGATGGCTACACCTTC. This gives the protein CASSSPGDGYTF.

CDR3 sequence reads: CSVEESPLHEQYF. The DNA for the CDR3 is TGCAGCGTTGAGGAGAGTCCTCTGCACGAGCAGTACTTC. The chain couples TRBV29-1 to TRBJ2-7; D gene ambiguous. CDR1 and CDR2 from the germline V gene are SQVTM and ANQGSEA. The CDR3 is 13 residues long. The V and J ends lost 3 bases and 5 bases respectively, with 14 bases between them.

The genes are TRBV25-1 and TRBJ1-1; 7 bases align to TRBD1. The CDR3 consists of 14 residues. The junction had 9 bases not matched to a gene; V was cut back by 6 bases and J by 5 bases. In germline, CDR1 is MGHDK, CDR2 SYGVNS. This chain's CDR3 is CASRKGGSGTEAFF. The CDR3 DNA sequence: TGTGCCAGCAGGAAAGGGGGCTCGGGGACTGAAGCTTTCTTT. Full variable domain (missing parts from reference TRBV25-1 and TRBJ1-1): EADIYQTPRYLVIGTGKKITLECSQTMGHDKMYWYQQDPGMELHLIHYSYGVNSTEKGDLSSESTVSRIRTEHFPLTLESARPSHTSQYLCASRKGGSGTEAFFGQGTRLTVV.

The chain has TRBV19 and TRBJ2-1, with 10 nucleotides matching TRBD2. V lost 2 bases to trimming and J lost 7 bases; unmatched junction nucleotides: 2. Germline CDR1 is LNHDA and CDR2 is SQIVND (reference sequence). CDR3 size: 14 residues. This CDR3 is CASSILAGDNEQFF. In DNA form, the CDR3 reads TGTGCCAGTAGTATACTAGCGGGAGATAATGAGCAGTTCTTC.

This rearrangement joins TRBV7-8 to TRBJ2-2; D is tentatively TRBD1 or TRBD2 (6 bases each). From germline, CDR1 is SGHVS and CDR2 FQNEAQ. There are 16 residues in the CDR3. The V gene lost 3 bases and the J gene lost 1 base, with 12 bases spanning the gap. The CDR3: CASSLIGGVNTGELFF. The CDR3 nucleotides read TGTGCCAGCAGCTTGATCGGGGGCGTGAACACCGGGGAGCTGTTTTTT.

The chain carries TRBV2 and TRBJ2-1; weak D call: TRBD1 (5 bases). The V gene lost 2 bases and the J gene lost 9 bases, with 14 bases spanning the gap. There are 14 residues in the CDR3. Germline CDR1 is SNHLY and CDR2 is FYNNEI. DNA of the CDR3: TGTGCCAGCAGTGAAAACCGGGCAGGGATTGAGCAGTTCTTC. It is translated as CASSENRAGIEQFF.

V usage is TRBV7-8 and J usage is TRBJ2-5, with TRBD2 matching over 13 bases. With V trimmed by 5 bases and J by 2 bases, 11 bases remained unmatched. This CDR3 is 18 amino acids long. Germline CDR1 and CDR2: SGHVS and FQNEAQ. The CDR3 nucleotides read TGTGCCAGCAGCCTTGGACGGACTAGCGGGAGACCGCAAGAGACCCAGTACTTC. This encodes CASSLGRTSGRPQETQYF.

The J gene is TRBJ2-2, the V gene TRBV5-6; 9 bases are a match to TRBD2. Germline loops: CDR1 SGHDT, CDR2 YYEEEE. The V segment lost 2 bases and the J segment 7 bases; nucleotides outside the gene matches: 9. The CDR3 loop spans 16 amino acids. CDR3 sequence: CASSFYSGSRSGELFF. The CDR3 DNA reads as TGTGCCAGCAGCTTCTATAGCGGGAGTCGGAGCGGGGAGCTGTTTTTT. Supplemented by reference TRBV5-6 and TRBJ2-2, the full variable domain reads DAGVTQSPTHLIKTRGQQVTLRCSPKSGHDTVSWYQQALGQGPQFIFQYYEEEERQRGNFPDRFSGHQFPNYSSELNVNALLLGDSALYLCASSFYSGSRSGELFFGEGSRLTVL.

V gene TRBV27 combines with J gene TRBJ2-7; 12 positions match TRBD2. V was pared by 6 bases and J by 2 bases, with 8 bases of the junction left unmatched. The germline V gene encodes CDR1 MNHEY and CDR2 SMNVEV (reference sequence). The CDR3 runs 16 residues. The CDR3 region is CASSRLAGDGAYEQYF. CDR3 sequence (DNA): TGTGCCAGCAGCCGACTAGCGGGAGACGGCGCCTACGAGCAGTACTTC.